This TCR beta chain was documented in a study of molecular identifiers for immune sequencing clone quantification. One entry per CDR3 protein, called by TCRdb with MiXCR from the PCR reads. The data hold over 85,000 distinct CDR3 sequences, with roughly 21% observed a single time. V was trimmed by 0 bases and J by 1 base, leaving 12 bases between them. Germline values: CDR1 SGHAT, CDR2 FQNNGV. This CDR3 spans 16 amino acids. This clonotype was seen only a few times. Its target is not known. Study findings and constraints: Clones above 20 RNA copies held over 98% of effector molecules, under 1% in naive cells.

The rearrangement joins TRBV11-2 to TRBJ2-5, with no clear D. This sequence was found in a human donor in good health. Some libraries in this study had Jurkat cell RNA spiked in. Source material: naive CD8+ T cells from blood, with Jurkat cell RNA spiked in. The subset here: FACS-sorted CD8+CD4-CCR7+CD45RA+ naive T cells. The CDR3 DNA is TGTGCCAGCAGCTTAGAATTCGCGGTACTCCAAGAGACCCAGTACTTC. Protein: CASSLEFAVLQETQYF.